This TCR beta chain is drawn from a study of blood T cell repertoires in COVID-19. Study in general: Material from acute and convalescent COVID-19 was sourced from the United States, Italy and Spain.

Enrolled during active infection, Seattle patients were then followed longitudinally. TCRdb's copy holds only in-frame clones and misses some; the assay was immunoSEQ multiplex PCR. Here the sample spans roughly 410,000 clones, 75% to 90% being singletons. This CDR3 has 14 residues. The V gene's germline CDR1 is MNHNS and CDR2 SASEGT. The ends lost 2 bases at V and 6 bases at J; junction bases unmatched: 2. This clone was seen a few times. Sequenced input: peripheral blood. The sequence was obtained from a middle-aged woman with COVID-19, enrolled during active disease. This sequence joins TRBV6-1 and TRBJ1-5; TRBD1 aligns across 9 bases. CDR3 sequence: CASSEKDRGQPQHF. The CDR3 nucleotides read TGTGCCAGCAGTGAAAAGGACAGGGGTCAGCCCCAGCATTTT.